The 29 T cell receptor beta chains presented below share a single source sample, sequenced in a study of shared clonotypes between healthy human individuals. The table came from immunoSEQ multiplex PCR; TCRdb's copy has only in-frame clones and leaves some out. The sample includes about 2.3 million clones, 80% to 95% of them seen just once. Sequencing input: naive CD4+ T cells from PBMCs. Subset indicated: CD45RA+ positively selected. The receptors were sampled from a young man in good health. Some clones in this sample may be carry-over from other donors' samples.

The chain links TRBV6-5 to TRBJ2-7; weak D call: TRBD1 (6 bases). The CDR3 totals 14 residues. Germline values: CDR1 MNHEY, CDR2 SVGAGI. Trimming shortened V by 7 bases and J by 2 bases, and 15 bases separated the two germline ends. The CDR3 loop reads CASKKQGTTYEQYF. Written as DNA, the CDR3 is TGTGCCAGCAAAAAACAGGGAACTACCTACGAGCAGTACTTC.

The chain is built from TRBV7-9 and TRBJ1-2; D unclear. Between the trimmed V and J ends, which lost 0 bases and 4 bases, there was a span of 6 bases. The CDR3 runs 13 residues. From germline, CDR1 is SEHNR and CDR2 FQNEAQ (reference sequence). The CDR3 spells CASSLAGFYGYTF. CDR3 DNA sequence: TGTGCCAGCAGCTTAGCGGGGTTCTATGGCTACACCTTC.

This chain connects TRBV5-1 to TRBJ2-5; D gene ambiguous. The V end was cut by 2 bases, the J end by 5 bases, with 7 bases between. This CDR3 is 12 amino acids long. The germline V gene encodes CDR1 SGHRS and CDR2 YFSETQ. This CDR3 is CASSFGEETQYF. Written as DNA, the CDR3 is TGCGCCAGCAGCTTCGGCGAGGAGACCCAGTACTTC.

The gene calls are TRBV12-1 and TRBJ2-1; the table's D call, TRBD2, was not checked against the DNA. TRBV12-1 is listed as a pseudogene. The CDR3 has 14 amino acids. DNA for the CDR3: TGTGCCAGAATCCGGCTAGGTCCCTACAATGAGCAGTTCTTC. Translating it yields CARIRLGPYNEQFF.

The rearrangement links TRBV30 to TRBJ1-2, with D unresolved. V gave up 0 bases and J gave up 7 bases, with 12 bases separating them. The CDR3 loop spans 13 amino acids. Germline assignment: CDR1 GTSNPN and CDR2 SVGIG (reference sequence). CDR3 sequence reads: CAWSVVGFSGYTF. Here the CDR3 DNA reads TGTGCCTGGAGTGTCGTAGGGTTTAGTGGCTACACCTTC.

The V call is TRBV30, the J call TRBJ2-3; TRBD2 matches at 13 bases. Germline-derived CDR1 and CDR2 are GTSNPN and SVGIG (reference sequence). Trimming took 8 bases from V and 2 from J; bases not matched to a gene: 1. The CDR3 sequence is 13 residues long. CDR3 sequence: CAGTSGNTDTQYF. The CDR3 nucleotides read TGTGCCGGGACTAGCGGGAACACAGATACGCAGTATTTT. Full variable domain (outside the CDR3, taken from reference TRBV30 and TRBJ2-3): SQTIHQWPATLVQPVGSPLSLECTVEGTSNPNLYWYRQAAGRGLQLLFYSVGIGQISSEVPQNLSASRPQDRQFILSSKKLLLSDSGFYLCAGTSGNTDTQYFGPGTRLTVL.

The genes are TRBV7-8 and TRBJ2-1; 11 nucleotides agree with TRBD2. V shed 1 base, J shed 1 base, and the junction held 6 bases outside the gene matches. Germline CDR1 and CDR2: SGHVS and FQNEAQ. The CDR3 extends over 18 amino acids. In nucleotides, the CDR3 is TGTGCCAGCAGCTTAGGGGAGACTAGCGGGATATCCTACAATGAGCAGTTCTTC. Its protein product is CASSLGETSGISYNEQFF.

V and J are TRBV7-3 and TRBJ2-5; maybe TRBD2 (5 bases). The CDR3 runs 14 residues. The germline V gene encodes CDR1 SGHTA and CDR2 FQGTGA. Between the trimmed V and J ends, which lost 4 bases and 2 bases, there was a span of 11 bases. CDR3 sequence (DNA): TGTGCCAGCAGCTCCACGGGGTGGCAAGAGACCCAGTACTTC. Translation: CASSSTGWQETQYF.

The V and J genes are TRBV6-6 and TRBJ2-7, with D tentatively TRBD2 (5 bases). Germline loops: CDR1 MNHNY, CDR2 SVGAGI (reference sequence). V was clipped by 0 bases and J by 11 bases, with 20 bases between them. The CDR3 consists of 15 residues. CDR3 protein: CASSYSKIEGTVEYF. CDR3 DNA: TGTGCCAGCAGTTACTCGAAAATCGAGGGAACCGTGGAGTACTTC.

The CDR3: CASSQDGTGWRETQYF. The CDR3 nucleotides read TGCGCCAGCAGCCAAGATGGTACAGGGTGGAGGGAGACCCAGTACTTC. The J gene is TRBJ2-5, the V gene TRBV4-3; D possibly corresponds to TRBD1 (6 bases). V lost 0 bases, J lost 5 bases, and 16 bases lay in between. The germline V gene has CDR1 LGHNA and CDR2 YSLEER. The CDR3 is made up of 16 amino acids.

The CDR3: CASSRTSGRLLGEQFF. As DNA, the CDR3 is TGTGCCAGCAGCCGCACTAGCGGGAGGCTGCTTGGTGAGCAGTTCTTC. The genes are TRBV7-2 and TRBJ2-1; 12 nucleotides agree with TRBD2. Germline loops: CDR1 SGHTA, CDR2 FQGNSA. CDR3 length equals 16 residues. The V and J ends lost 5 bases and 9 bases, in that order; junction bases with no gene match: 11.

The CDR3 protein is CASSSFEYGYTF. The CDR3, as DNA: TGTGCCAGCAGCTCCTTTGAGTATGGCTACACCTTC. The chain carries TRBV28 and TRBJ1-2; D gene ambiguous. V lost 6 bases and J 5 bases, leaving 10 bases between the germline ends. In germline, CDR1 is MDHEN, CDR2 SYDVKM. This CDR3 is 12 amino acids long.

This rearrangement joins TRBV7-9 to TRBJ2-7; TRBD1 agrees at 7 bases. The V gene's germline CDR1 is SEHNR and CDR2 FQNEAQ (reference sequence). The CDR3 runs 14 residues. Trimming at V came to 1 base and at J to 4 bases, leaving 4 bases not matched to a gene. The chain's CDR3 is CASSLVDREYEQYF. The CDR3 nucleotides are TGTGCCAGCAGCTTAGTCGACAGGGAATACGAGCAGTACTTC. Looking up the rest from reference TRBV7-9 and TRBJ2-7 gives the full variable domain: DTGVSQNPRHKITKRGQNVTFRCDPISEHNRLYWYRQTLGQGPEFLTYFQNEAQLEKSRLLSDRFSAERPKGSFSTLEIQRTEQGDSAMYLCASSLVDREYEQYFGPGTRLTVT.

The chain couples TRBV9 to TRBJ2-1; 13 bases are a match to TRBD2. Per the germline V gene, CDR1 is SGDLS and CDR2 is YYNGEE. The CDR3 totals 17 residues. J lost 9 bases, V lost 3 bases, and 12 bases had no gene match. CDR3: CASSERGLAGFQGEQFF. The CDR3 DNA is TGTGCCAGCAGCGAGAGGGGACTAGCGGGATTCCAGGGTGAGCAGTTCTTC.

The chain employs TRBV4-2 and TRBJ2-3; possibly TRBD2 for D (6 bases). CDR3 length: 15 residues. V was cut by 0 bases and J by 1 base, with 8 bases left in between. Looked up from germline, CDR1 is LGHNA and CDR2 is YNFKEQ. The chain's CDR3 is CASSQDGGGTDTQYF. The CDR3 DNA reads TGTGCCAGCAGCCAAGACGGAGGGGGCACAGATACGCAGTATTTT.

The chain joins TRBV2 to TRBJ1-5; D perhaps matches TRBD1 (6 bases). V gave up 1 base and J gave up 2 bases, with 9 bases separating them. The CDR3 totals 15 residues. Germline CDR1 reads SNHLY; CDR2 reads FYNNEI. As DNA, the CDR3 is TGTGCCAGCAGTGAAGAGACAGGCCGCAATCAGCCCCAGCATTTT. Its protein product is CASSEETGRNQPQHF.

The J gene is TRBJ2-7, the V gene TRBV5-1; 7 bases are a match to TRBD1. The CDR3 has 16 amino acids. Germline CDR1 is SGHRS and CDR2 is YFSETQ. V gave up 3 bases and J gave up 2 bases; unmatched junction bases: 11. The CDR3 is CASSSGETGRAYEQYF. The CDR3 DNA is TGCGCCAGCAGCTCGGGCGAGACAGGGAGAGCCTACGAGCAGTACTTC.

For this clone: Without the conserved terminal phenylalanine or tryptophan, this CDR3 likely stems from a read error. Because the CDR3's place on the DNA is in doubt, the DNA is left out and the CDR3 is given as listed by TCRdb. V and J are TRBV5-4 and TRBJ2-7. The germline CDR1 and CDR2 sequences are SGHNT and YYREEE (reference sequence). The CDR3 length equals 11 residues, ends included. CDR3 in amino acids: CASSLGSRWII.

Note on this clone: Other nucleotide sequences from this sample produce the same CDR3. The chain has TRBV28 and TRBJ2-5; D uncertain. The CDR3 contains 11 residues. Germline CDR1 is MDHEN and CDR2 is SYDVKM. The germline V and J ends were trimmed by 5 bases and 4 bases, with 5 bases remaining between them. In DNA form, the CDR3 reads TGTGCCAGCAGTGTTCGAGAGACCCAGTACTTC. Residues: CASSVRETQYF.

This chain links TRBV30 with TRBJ1-1, with D unclear. The V and J ends lost 0 bases and 6 bases respectively, with 8 bases between them. This CDR3 contains 12 residues. Germline V gene data show CDR1 as GTSNPN and CDR2 as SVGIG (reference sequence). The CDR3, as DNA: TGTGCCTGGAGTGTACCCTTGGCTGAAGCTTTCTTT. It encodes CAWSVPLAEAFF.

For the CDR3, the DNA is TGTGCCAGCAGCCGCTGGTCGACGGGGGCGGGCGGGGAGCTGTTTTTT. Its translation is CASSRWSTGAGGELFF. The chain couples TRBV7-2 to TRBJ2-2; D possibly uses TRBD1 or TRBD2 (6 bases each). Germline CDR1 reads SGHTA; CDR2 reads FQGNSA. Trimming shortened V by 5 bases and J by 7 bases, and 20 bases separated the two germline ends. The CDR3 covers 16 residues.

The chain is built from TRBV19 and TRBJ1-2; 7 bases agree with TRBD1. V shed 7 bases, J shed 4 bases, and the junction held 6 bases outside the gene matches. Germline-derived CDR1 and CDR2 are LNHDA and SQIVND (reference sequence). There are 13 residues in the CDR3. The DNA for the CDR3 is TGTGCCAGTACCCCGGGACAGAGCTATGGCTACACCTTC. The encoded protein is CASTPGQSYGYTF.

The chain links TRBV15 to TRBJ2-5; 8 bases align to TRBD2. The germline gives CDR1 LNHNV, CDR2 YYDKDF (reference sequence). J gave up 2 bases and V 5 bases, and 16 bases lay outside the gene matches. The CDR3 is 18 residues long. CDR3 nucleotides: TGTGCCACCAGCTCCCATCAATTGAGCGGGAGAGGGCAAGAGACCCAGTACTTC. It yields the protein CATSSHQLSGRGQETQYF.

The chain combines TRBV6-6 with TRBJ1-2, with a weak D call TRBD1 (5 bases). Per the germline V gene, CDR1 is MNHNY and CDR2 is SVGAGI (reference sequence). CDR3 size: 13 residues. Trimming took 5 bases from V and 7 from J, leaving 14 bases between them. The CDR3 DNA is TGTGCCAGCAGTAGAAAGGGACCGCCTGGCTACACCTTC. It encodes CASSRKGPPGYTF.

A note on this clone: At the DNA level, this CDR3 is encoded by other sequences in the same sample as well. V gene TRBV4-1 combines with J gene TRBJ2-1; 10 nucleotides line up with TRBD2. V dropped 4 bases and J dropped 3; count of bases not matched to a gene: 3. The germline V gene encodes CDR1 MGHRA and CDR2 YSYEKL. The CDR3 is 15 amino acids. The CDR3 bases are TGCGCCAGCAGCCCGGGACTAGCGAACTACAATGAGCAGTTCTTC. Translated, it gives CASSPGLANYNEQFF.

The chain recombines TRBV18 with TRBJ2-7; D gene ambiguous. The germline V gene has CDR1 KGHSH and CDR2 LQKENI. The CDR3 has 14 residues. Trimming pared 3 bases from V and 6 bases from J, leaving 15 bases between. The CDR3 region has the DNA TGTGCCAGCTCACCCGACTGGGTTGGGATCGAGCAGTACTTC. Translation gives CASSPDWVGIEQYF.

The V gene is TRBV6-1, the J gene TRBJ2-1; 8 positions match TRBD1. Trimming cost V 6 bases and J 3 bases; bases outside gene matches: 7. The CDR3 contains 15 residues. Germline V gene sequence: CDR1 MNHNS, CDR2 SASEGT. The DNA for the CDR3 is TGTGCCAGCAGGGACTCAGGGGGCGGCTACAATGAGCAGTTCTTC. Amino acids: CASRDSGGGYNEQFF.

V usage is TRBV7-2 and J usage is TRBJ2-1; no firm D call. V was pared by 5 bases and J by 4 bases, with 9 bases between. This CDR3 spans 13 amino acids. Per germline, CDR1 SGHTA and CDR2 FQGNSA. CDR3 loop: CASSPDAYNEQFF. The CDR3 nucleotides read TGTGCCAGCAGCCCAGACGCGTACAATGAGCAGTTCTTC.

This chain uses TRBV18 with TRBJ1-6; D gene uncertain. Germline assignment: CDR1 KGHSH and CDR2 LQKENI. V was clipped by 5 bases and J by 8 bases, with 7 bases between them. The CDR3 has 12 amino acids. The CDR3 DNA sequence: TGTGCCAGCTCATCAGCGTATTCACCCCTCCACTTT. Its translation: CASSSAYSPLHF.